This T cell receptor beta chain was captured by sequencing in a study of CD8+CD57+ T cells in acquired aplastic anemia (dated 2018 in TCRdb). With respect to the entire study: Extracted DNA from sorted CD4+ and CD8+ cells averaged around 3.5 ug, ranging from roughly 0.19 to 27.4 ug. Healthy donor samples averaged roughly 9.9 million reads for CD4+ and approximately 11 million for CD8+ cells.

The study deep-sequenced TCR repertoires of sorted CD4+ and CD8+ blood T cells from severe aplastic anemia patients and healthy subjects. Ficoll-Paque density gradient centrifugation was used to isolate peripheral blood mononuclear cells. Before DNA was extracted, CD4+ and CD8+ T cells were sorted using either FACS or magnetic beads. The germline V gene encodes CDR1 SGHTA and CDR2 FQGNSA. At the junction V is shortened by 5 bases and J by 4 bases, with 8 bases in between. The CDR3 covers 12 residues, taking in both the cysteine and the phenylalanine. Left in the record is the CDR3 DNA by itself, 36 bases read in frame from the first base. Genomic DNA served as template for TCR beta VDJ combination and CDR3 sequence profiling. TCR repertoire sequencing was run on an Illumina HiSeq 2000. The authors' analysis ran thus. Repertoires were assessed using TRBV/TRBJ rearrangement plots, CDR3 size and DJ length profiles, and Simpson's diversity index. The immunodominant clone was defined as the most abundant DNA sequence in deep sequencing data. CDR3 amino acid sequences were checked for sharing across subjects and were also compared against the VDJdb database and published repertoires. In TCRdb, the public reads were trimmed at Q25 with fastp and aligned with MiXCR, with productive beta chains retained. Rows are unified per CDR3 protein, each entry keeping the most common DNA and genes. TCRdb, not the authors, supplied the V and J calls. This sample lists about 140,000 distinct CDR3 sequences; roughly two fifths were detected once. Over 6.5% of the sample comes from the top ten.

Comments on this clonotype: Its antigen remains undetermined. The sample holds no much larger clone one base away, and base qualities are not on file.

The paper's findings and limits, for the study overall: Some 27 CD8+ CDR3 sequences were found in both patients and controls but appeared to be highly expressed in patients and within the immunodominant clones of the patients. No significant difference in CD8+ Simpson's diversity was found between patients and healthy controls (P=0.060).

The source is a human donor in good health, serving as a control. This chain joins TRBV7-2 to TRBJ2-5, with the D gene not clear enough to name. Material: sorted CD4+, CD8+, or CD8+CD57+ T cells (not recorded which) from PBMCs. The CDR3 region: CASSPAIETQYF. The DNA sequence reads TGTGCCAGCAGCCCAGCGATAGAGACCCAGTACTTC.